The 18 T cell receptor beta chains listed next were all sequenced from one sample in a study of shared clonotypes between healthy human individuals. Clones were read by immunoSEQ multiplex PCR, and TCRdb kept only the in-frame ones, dropping some. The sample has about 300,000 clones, about 74% seen once. Material: memory CD4+ T cells sorted from blood. The subset denotes: CD45RA-negative fraction. The receptor source for this set is a man between 25 and 39 years old in good health.

About this clone: The same CDR3 is also encoded by other DNA sequences in this sample. This chain uses TRBV9 with TRBJ2-1; the match to TRBD1 covers 8 bases. The CDR3 runs 15 residues. V lost 2 bases to trimming and J lost 0 bases; unmatched junction nucleotides: 1. The germline V gene has CDR1 SGDLS and CDR2 YYNGEE. The CDR3 spells CASSVGTGSYNEQFF. In DNA form, the CDR3 reads TGTGCCAGCAGCGTCGGGACAGGCTCCTACAATGAGCAGTTCTTC.

A single count supports this clone. This chain connects TRBV19 to TRBJ2-7; unclear D gene. This CDR3 has 13 amino acids. The germline V gene has CDR1 LNHDA and CDR2 SQIVND (reference sequence). V lost 3 bases to trimming and J lost 4 bases, with 10 bases between them. CDR3 residues: CASSITVGYEQYF. The CDR3 DNA sequence: TGTGCCAGTAGTATTACCGTCGGGTACGAGCAGTACTTC.

The gene calls are TRBV29-1 and TRBJ2-2; 14 bases align to TRBD2. The CDR3 contains 16 residues. V was clipped by 4 bases and J by 6 bases; unmatched bases: 7. Germline loops: CDR1 SQVTM, CDR2 ANQGSEA. DNA for the CDR3: TGCAGCGTTGGGGGGACTAGCGGGAGTGGGGCCGGGGAGCTGTTTTTT. As protein: CSVGGTSGSGAGELFF.

The sample holds a few counts of this clone. CDR3 sequence: CASSRDRGRYNEQFF. Written as DNA, the CDR3 is TGTGCCAGCAGCCGCGACAGGGGGCGGTACAATGAGCAGTTCTTC. The rearrangement joins TRBV7-2 to TRBJ2-1; the match to TRBD1 covers 10 bases. The CDR3 contains 15 residues. Germline CDR1 and CDR2: SGHTA and FQGNSA. Trimming at V came to 5 bases and at J to 4 bases, leaving 5 bases not matched to a gene.

J is TRBJ2-1 and V is TRBV2; 10 bases line up with TRBD2. CDR3 size: 16 residues. In germline, CDR1 is SNHLY, CDR2 FYNNEI. V dropped 6 bases and J dropped 9; count of bases not matched to a gene: 14. CDR3 loop: CASRRNRLAGTAEQFF. The CDR3 bases are TGTGCCAGCAGAAGAAATAGACTAGCGGGCACCGCTGAGCAGTTCTTC. Combining the CDR3 with reference TRBV2 and TRBJ2-1 gives the whole variable domain EPEVTQTPSHQVTQMGQEVILRCVPISNHLYFYWYRQILGQKVEFLVSFYNNEISEKSEIFDDQFSVERPDGSNFTLKIRSTKLEDSAMYFCASRRNRLAGTAEQFFGPGTRLTVL.

This clone was counted a few times. This chain connects TRBV21-1 to TRBJ2-3; no check of the table's D call, TRBD1, against the DNA was made. TRBV21-1 is termed a pseudogene. The CDR3 sequence is 17 residues long. The CDR3 is CASSNPPEDRHTDTQYF. Written as DNA, the CDR3 is TGTGCCAGCAGCAACCCCCCGGAGGACAGGCACACAGATACGCAGTATTTT.

This clone came up many times. The chain joins TRBV28 to TRBJ2-4, with a tentative D call TRBD1 (6 bases). The CDR3 contains 17 residues. The germline CDR1 and CDR2 sequences are MDHEN and SYDVKM. V dropped 6 bases and J dropped 0 bases, with 18 bases sitting between them. CDR3 sequence: CASRPYRVPVAKNIQYF. CDR3 DNA sequence: TGTGCCAGCAGACCGTACAGGGTCCCCGTAGCCAAAAACATTCAGTACTTC.

This CDR3 is CASSQDPSITHGYTF. Here the CDR3 DNA reads TGCGCCAGCAGCCAAGATCCGAGTATAACGCATGGCTACACCTTC. The chain uses TRBV4-1 and TRBJ1-2; no reliable D call. This CDR3 contains 15 residues. Trimming removed 0 bases at V and 6 bases at J, with 14 bases between. In germline, CDR1 is MGHRA, CDR2 YSYEKL.

Note on this clone: This may be a read error: a much more frequent sequence differs by one nucleotide. The chain carries TRBV5-1 and TRBJ2-6, with D uncertain. V was clipped by 0 bases and J by 2 bases, with 3 bases between them. Germline-derived CDR1 and CDR2 are SGHRS and YFSETQ. The CDR3 is 14 amino acids. CDR3 sequence reads: CASSLDPGANVLTF. The CDR3 DNA reads as TGCGCCAGCAGCTTGGACCCTGGGGCCAACGTCCTGACTTTC. Filled out from reference TRBV5-1 and TRBJ2-6, the complete variable domain reads KAGVTQTPRYLIKTRGQQVTLSCSPISGHRSVSWYQQTPGQGLQFLFEYFSETQRNKGNFPGRFSGRQFSNSRSEMNVSTLELGDSALYLCASSLDPGANVLTFGAGSRLTVL.

The chain uses TRBV30 and TRBJ2-7; D remains unclear. Trimming took off 7 bases at V and 2 bases at J, with 18 bases between the two ends. CDR1 is GTSNPN, CDR2 SVGIG, per germline (reference sequence). This CDR3 region has 14 residues. The CDR3 DNA reads TGTGCCTCAAAACAAATCGTAGGGACCTACGAGCAGTACTTC. Amino acid sequence: CASKQIVGTYEQYF. Full variable domain (remainder filled in from reference TRBV30 and TRBJ2-7): SQTIHQWPATLVQPVGSPLSLECTVEGTSNPNLYWYRQAAGRGLQLLFYSVGIGQISSEVPQNLSASRPQDRQFILSSKKLLLSDSGFYLCASKQIVGTYEQYFGPGTRLTVT.

This chain connects TRBV19 to TRBJ2-1; a weak D match, TRBD2 (5 bases). The length of the CDR3 is 13 residues. V shed 7 bases and J shed 5 bases, with 12 bases lying between them. Looked up from germline, CDR1 is LNHDA and CDR2 is SQIVND (reference sequence). In nucleotides, the CDR3 is TGTGCCAGTATGCCCGACTACAACAATGAGCAGTTCTTC. It specifies CASMPDYNNEQFF.

V and J are TRBV4-1 and TRBJ2-5; no reliable D call. Germline values: CDR1 MGHRA, CDR2 YSYEKL. V was shortened by 0 bases and J by 1 base, with 9 bases between the two germline ends. This CDR3 has 15 residues. CDR3 sequence reads: CASSQDLGSQETQYF. The CDR3 DNA reads as TGCGCCAGCAGCCAAGATTTGGGCTCCCAAGAGACCCAGTACTTC.

This clone has just a few counts. This chain connects TRBV4-3 to TRBJ2-3; D remains ambiguous. V was shortened by 0 bases and J by 3 bases, with 7 bases between the two germline ends. CDR1 is LGHNA and CDR2 is YSLEER in the germline V gene. The CDR3 consists of 14 residues. The CDR3 reads CASSQEQQTDTQYF. CDR3 in DNA: TGCGCCAGCAGCCAAGAACAGCAAACAGATACGCAGTATTTT.

The chain combines TRBV5-1 with TRBJ1-1; 8 bases map to TRBD1. The CDR3 runs to 12 residues. Germline V gene lookup returns CDR1 SGHRS and CDR2 YFSETQ. The trim removed 9 bases at V and 5 bases at J, leaving 6 bases unmatched. The chain's CDR3 is CAIRQGWTEAFF. The CDR3 bases are TGCGCCATAAGACAGGGGTGGACTGAAGCTTTCTTT.

This chain connects TRBV10-1 to TRBJ2-2, with 11 bases identical to TRBD1. The CDR3 extends over 16 amino acids. Trimming removed 4 bases from V and 4 bases from J; junction bases left unmatched: 5. Germline V gene lookup returns CDR1 WNHNN and CDR2 SYGVQD (reference sequence). CDR3 loop: CASSVGGTGGTGELFF. The CDR3 nucleotides read TGCGCCAGCAGTGTCGGCGGGACAGGGGGCACCGGGGAGCTGTTTTTT.

The genes are TRBV5-1 and TRBJ2-7; 7 bases line up with TRBD1. With 3 bases clipped from V and 2 bases from J, the junction kept 8 bases outside the gene matches. Germline CDR1 is SGHRS and CDR2 is YFSETQ. The CDR3 contains 15 residues. The CDR3 DNA reads as TGCGCCAGCAGCTGGGACCTGACAGGGACCTACGAGCAGTACTTC. The encoded protein is CASSWDLTGTYEQYF. Full variable domain (outside the CDR3, taken from reference TRBV5-1 and TRBJ2-7): KAGVTQTPRYLIKTRGQQVTLSCSPISGHRSVSWYQQTPGQGLQFLFEYFSETQRNKGNFPGRFSGRQFSNSRSEMNVSTLELGDSALYLCASSWDLTGTYEQYFGPGTRLTVT.

The chain links TRBV27 to TRBJ2-1, with D unclear. The CDR3 runs 13 residues. Germline V lookup: CDR1 MNHEY, CDR2 SMNVEV (reference sequence). V shed 6 bases and J shed 5 bases, with 11 bases lying between them. CDR3 sequence reads: CASRLIGHNEQFF. The CDR3 bases are TGTGCCAGCAGGCTGATTGGGCACAATGAGCAGTTCTTC.

Only a few counts were recorded for this clone. The chain combines TRBV27 with TRBJ2-5; the match to TRBD2 covers 8 bases. This CDR3 has 15 amino acids. CDR1 MNHEY and CDR2 SMNVEV come from the germline V gene (reference sequence). The ends lost 5 bases at V and 5 bases at J; junction bases unmatched: 10. CDR3 nucleotide sequence: TGTGCCAGCAGTCCCACGCGGGGGGCTGACGAGACCCAGTACTTC. Encoded protein: CASSPTRGADETQYF.